This TCR beta chain came from a study of breast tumors, draining lymph nodes, adjacent tissues. TCRdb passed the multiplex PCR reads through MiXCR, listing each CDR3 protein once. This table holds 200,000 to 300,000 distinct CDR3 sequences, under 35% found once. Trimming shortened V by 6 bases and J by 1 base, and 15 bases separated the two germline ends. The CDR3 covers 15 residues. Germline lookup yields CDR1 MGHDK and CDR2 SYGVNS. Notes on this clonotype: The antigen remains unidentified.

Points from the study as a whole: Findings are consistent with lymph node origin and intratumoral expansion of most tumor T cells. Luminal-like breast cancer showed significantly higher tumor–nontumor repertoire similarity than basal-like. Tumors had less TCR diversity than lymph nodes, more than nontumor tissue.

The lymph nodes were axillary draining lymph nodes from breast cancer patients. Sequencing input: axillary lymph node tissue. The receptor was isolated from a female donor with breast cancer. Some clones in this sample may be carry-over from other donors' samples. The rearrangement uses TRBV25-1 and TRBJ2-5; D possibly corresponds to TRBD2 (6 bases). The CDR3 is CASSKAGLIQETQYF. The CDR3 DNA sequence: TGTGCCAGCAGCAAAGCGGGCCTAATCCAAGAGACCCAGTACTTC.